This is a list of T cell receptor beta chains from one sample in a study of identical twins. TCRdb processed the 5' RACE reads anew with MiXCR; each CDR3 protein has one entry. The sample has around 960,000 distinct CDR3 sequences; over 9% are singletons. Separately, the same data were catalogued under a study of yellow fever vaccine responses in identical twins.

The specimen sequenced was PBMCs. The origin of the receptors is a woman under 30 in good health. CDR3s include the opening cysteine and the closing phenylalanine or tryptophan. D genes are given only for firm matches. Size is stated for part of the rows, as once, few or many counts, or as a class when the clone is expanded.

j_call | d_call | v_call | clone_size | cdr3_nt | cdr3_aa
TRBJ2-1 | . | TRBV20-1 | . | TGCAGTGCCCGCGGGGATTTGAGGATTATTTTTCGCTCCTACAATGAGCAGTTCTTC | CSARGDLRIIFRSYNEQFF
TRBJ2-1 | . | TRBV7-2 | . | TGTGCCAGCAGCCATCCCTCTGGGCCCCGCTCCTACAATGAGCAGTTCTTC | CASSHPSGPRSYNEQFF
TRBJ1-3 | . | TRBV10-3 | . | TGTGCCATCAGTGACCGAGGGACGGCTGGAAACACCATATATTTT | CAISDRGTAGNTIYF
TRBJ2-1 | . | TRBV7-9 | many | TGTGCCAGCAGCCTGACAGGTGGTAGCAATGAGCAGTTCTTC | CASSLTGGSNEQFF
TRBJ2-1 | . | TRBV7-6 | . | TGTGCCAGCAGCTTCAGCGTCCCGACGTCCAATGAGCAGTTCTTC | CASSFSVPTSNEQFF
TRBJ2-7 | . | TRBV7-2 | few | TGTGCCAGCAGCCCCGCTCCCGGAGGGACCTACGAGCAGTACTTC | CASSPAPGGTYEQYF
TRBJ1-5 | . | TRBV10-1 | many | TGCGCCAGATCCCAAGGAGGCATGCAAAATAATCAGCCCCAGCATTTT | CARSQGGMQNNQPQHF
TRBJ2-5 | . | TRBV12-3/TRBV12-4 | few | TGTGCCAGCACCCTGGGAGGGGGCTCAGAGACCCAGTACTTC | CASTLGGGSETQYF
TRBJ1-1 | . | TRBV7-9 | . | TGTGCCAGCAGCCCGGGACTGAGGACTGAAGCTTTCTTT | CASSPGLRTEAFF
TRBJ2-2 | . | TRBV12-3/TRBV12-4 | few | TGTGCCAGCAGTTCCCAGGGACGGGTAAACACCGGGGAGCTGTTTTTT | CASSSQGRVNTGELFF
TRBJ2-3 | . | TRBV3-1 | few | TGTGCCAGCAGCCAAGATGGACGGGGCACAGGAACGCAGTATTTT | CASSQDGRGTGTQYF
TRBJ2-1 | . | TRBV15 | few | TGTGCCACCAGGGACGGAACCTACAATGAGCAGTTCTTC | CATRDGTYNEQFF
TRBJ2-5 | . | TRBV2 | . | TGTGCCAGCAGTGAAGCAGACATCCAAGAGACCCAGTACTTC | CASSEADIQETQYF
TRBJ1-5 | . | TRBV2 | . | TGTGCCAGCATAGGGAGGGGGGGAGGCAATCAGCCCCAGCATTTT | CASIGRGGGNQPQHF
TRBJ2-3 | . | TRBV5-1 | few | TGCGCCAGCAGCTTGGTTTCGCCGGGAGATACGCAGTATTTT | CASSLVSPGDTQYF
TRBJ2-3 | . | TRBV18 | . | TGTGCCAGCCTAAGGGACCCCACAGATACGCAGTATTTT | CASLRDPTDTQYF
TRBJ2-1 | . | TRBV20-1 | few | TGCAGTGCTAGTTTGGTGTCGGCCCCTCGAATGGGTGAGCAGTTCTTC | CSASLVSAPRMGEQFF
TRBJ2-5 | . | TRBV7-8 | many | TGTGCCAGCAGCAAATGGGAGACCCAGTACTTC | CASSKWETQYF
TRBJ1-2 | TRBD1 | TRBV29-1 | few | TGCAGCGCGGGACAGCCTAACTATGGCTACACCTTC | CSAGQPNYGYTF
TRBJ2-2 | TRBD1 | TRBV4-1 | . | TGCGCCAGCAGCGTCTTGACAGGGGAAACCGGGGAGCTGTTTTTT | CASSVLTGETGELFF
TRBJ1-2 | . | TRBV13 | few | TGTGCCAGCAGCACCCGGGGAGGGTCAAACTATGGCTACACCTTC | CASSTRGGSNYGYTF
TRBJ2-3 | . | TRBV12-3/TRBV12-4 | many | TGTGCCAGCAGTCCCAGGGGACGCGGTCCAGATACGCAGTATTTT | CASSPRGRGPDTQYF
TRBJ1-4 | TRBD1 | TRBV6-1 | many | TGTGCCAGCAGCTCGGGACAGGGGATTAATGAAAAACTGTTTTTT | CASSSGQGINEKLFF
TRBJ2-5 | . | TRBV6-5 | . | TGTGCCAGCAGTTATTTCGGGGGCCAAGAGACCCAGTACTTC | CASSYFGGQETQYF
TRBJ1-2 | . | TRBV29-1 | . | TGCAGCGCCCCTTTGGGGGGCTATGGCTACACCTTC | CSAPLGGYGYTF
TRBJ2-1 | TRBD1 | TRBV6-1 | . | TGTGCCAGCACCGTGAGTCGACAGGGTGTTACTGAGCAGTTCTTC | CASTVSRQGVTEQFF
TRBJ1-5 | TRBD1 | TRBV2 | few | TGTGCCAGCAGTGATGGGACAGGGGGCAATCAGCCCCAGCATTTT | CASSDGTGGNQPQHF
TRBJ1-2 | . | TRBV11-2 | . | TGTGCCAGCAGCTTTTTGACAGACGGCTACACCTTC | CASSFLTDGYTF
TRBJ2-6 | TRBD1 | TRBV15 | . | TGTGCCACCAGCAGAGGACAGGGGACGACTGGGGCCAACGTCCTGACTTTC | CATSRGQGTTGANVLTF
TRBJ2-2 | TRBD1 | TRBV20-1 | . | TGCAGTGCTAGGACCACAGGGGGCGGCACCGGGGAGCTGTTTTTT | CSARTTGGGTGELFF
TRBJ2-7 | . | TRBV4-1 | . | TGCGCCAGCAGCCAAGAAGGGCAGGGGATGTTCTACGAGCAGTACTTC | CASSQEGQGMFYEQYF
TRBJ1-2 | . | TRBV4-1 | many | TGCGCCAGCAGCCAAGAACGATCGGGGGCCTCCTATGGCTACACCTTC | CASSQERSGASYGYTF
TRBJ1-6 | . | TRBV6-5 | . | TGTGCCAGCAGTTACTCGGGCAGGGATTCACCCCTCCACTTT | CASSYSGRDSPLHF
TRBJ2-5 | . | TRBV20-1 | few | TGCAGTGCTAGAAAGGGGAAGACTACGGCGGGGCAAGAGACCCAGTACTTC | CSARKGKTTAGQETQYF
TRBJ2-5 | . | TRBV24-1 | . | TGTGCCACCAGTGGGGAGTTTCGGGAGACCCAGTACTTC | CATSGEFRETQYF
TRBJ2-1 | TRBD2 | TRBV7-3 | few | TGTGCCAGCAGCCTTTGGGGACTAGCGAACAATGAGCAGTTCTTC | CASSLWGLANNEQFF
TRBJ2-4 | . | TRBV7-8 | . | TGTGCCAGCAGCGTCAGTATAGCCAAAAACATTCAGTACTTC | CASSVSIAKNIQYF
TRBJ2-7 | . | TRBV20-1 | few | TGCAGTGCTAGAGGTAGATCGGACAAATTCTCCTACGAGCAGTACTTC | CSARGRSDKFSYEQYF
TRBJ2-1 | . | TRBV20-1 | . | TGCAGTGCTAGTTCCGGGCTAGCGCGCTACAATGAGCAGTTCTTC | CSASSGLARYNEQFF
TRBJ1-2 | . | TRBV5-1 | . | TGCGCCAGCAGCTTGGAAGGGCGACCTAACTATGGCTACACCTTC | CASSLEGRPNYGYTF
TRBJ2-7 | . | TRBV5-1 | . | TGCGCCAGCAGAATCGATAGCGGTGGGTTCGCCGAGCAGTACTTC | CASRIDSGGFAEQYF
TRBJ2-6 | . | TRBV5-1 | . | TGCGCCAGCGGATGGTTAGAGTCCTCAGCTGGGGCCAACGTCCTGACTTTC | CASGWLESSAGANVLTF
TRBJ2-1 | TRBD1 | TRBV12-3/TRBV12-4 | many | TGTGCCAGCAAACCACTGGGGACAGGGGGATACAATGAGCAGTTCTTC | CASKPLGTGGYNEQFF
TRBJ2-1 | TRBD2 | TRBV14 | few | TGTGCCAGCACCCGGACTAGCGGGGGACTCAATGAGCAGTTCTTC | CASTRTSGGLNEQFF
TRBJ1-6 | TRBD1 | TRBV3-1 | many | TGTGCCAGCAGCCCCCGAGGGACAGGGCCTTCACCCCTCCACTTT | CASSPRGTGPSPLHF
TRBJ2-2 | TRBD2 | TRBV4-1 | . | TGCGCCAGCAGCCAAGTAGTCCTACTAGCGGGAGTTACCGGGGAGCTGTTTTTT | CASSQVVLLAGVTGELFF
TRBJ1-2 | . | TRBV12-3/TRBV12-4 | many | TGTGCCAGCAGCCTCCCTCTTTTCTATGGCTACACCTTC | CASSLPLFYGYTF
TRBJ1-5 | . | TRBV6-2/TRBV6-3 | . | TGTGCCAGCAGTTATGAGCAGGCAAATCAGCCCCAGCATTTT | CASSYEQANQPQHF
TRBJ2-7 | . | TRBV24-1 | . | TGTGCCACCAGTGATTCGGCGGGACCCTTCCCGTACGAGCAGTACTTC | CATSDSAGPFPYEQYF
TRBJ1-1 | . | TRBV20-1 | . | TGCAGTGCTTTCGGCATCGGTGAAGCTTTCTTT | CSAFGIGEAFF
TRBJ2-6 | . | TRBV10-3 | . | TGTGCCATCAGTCCTACTGGGGCCAACGTCCTGACTTTC | CAISPTGANVLTF